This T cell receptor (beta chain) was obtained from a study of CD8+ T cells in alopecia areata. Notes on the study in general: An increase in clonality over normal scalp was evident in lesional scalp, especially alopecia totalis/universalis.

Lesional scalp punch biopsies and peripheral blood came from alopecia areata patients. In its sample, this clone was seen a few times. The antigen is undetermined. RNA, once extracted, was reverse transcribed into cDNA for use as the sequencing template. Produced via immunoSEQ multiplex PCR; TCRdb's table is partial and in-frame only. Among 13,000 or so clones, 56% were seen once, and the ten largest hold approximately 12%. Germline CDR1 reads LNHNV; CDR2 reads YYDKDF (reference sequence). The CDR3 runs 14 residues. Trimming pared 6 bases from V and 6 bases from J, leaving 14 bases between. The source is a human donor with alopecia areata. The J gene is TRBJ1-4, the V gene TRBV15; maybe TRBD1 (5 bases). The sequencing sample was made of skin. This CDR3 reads CATRGPRSDEKLFF. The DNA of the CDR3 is TGTGCCACCAGGGGGCCGAGGAGCGATGAAAAACTGTTTTTT.